A single sample is the source of the 11 T cell receptor beta chains below, sequenced in a study of T cells in Graves' hyperthyroidism and ophthalmopathy. Researchers took RNA transcripts and amplified the TCR beta CDR3 regions from them. Using the HTBI primer set, a first-round RT-PCR was run on the TCR CDR3. MiXCR, applied by TCRdb to the multiplex PCR reads, yields one record per CDR3 protein. This sample has just over 550,000 distinct CDR3 sequences, with roughly 50% found just once. Material: peripheral blood or thyroid tissue (not recorded which). The receptor set was obtained from a woman aged 18 to 35 with Graves' hyperthyroidism.

The chain joins TRBV19 to TRBJ1-5, with 7 bases lining up with TRBD1. Trimming removed 8 bases from V and 3 bases from J; junction bases left unmatched: 7. Looked up from germline, CDR1 is LNHDA and CDR2 is SQIVND (reference sequence). The CDR3 is 14 amino acids. In DNA form, the CDR3 reads TGTGCCAGTGGTGTGACAGGGTACAATCAGCCCCAGCATTTT. Translating gives CASGVTGYNQPQHF. The complete variable domain, with remaining parts taken from reference TRBV19 and TRBJ1-5, reads DGGITQSPKYLFRKEGQNVTLSCEQNLNHDAMYWYRQDPGQGLRLIYYSQIVNDFQKGDIAEGYSVSREKKESFPLTVTSAQKNPTAFYLCASGVTGYNQPQHFGDGTRLSIL.

This clonotype was seen only a few times. The gene calls are TRBV7-9 and TRBJ1-4, with a weak D call TRBD1 (5 bases). Trimming removed 3 bases at V and 8 bases at J, with 16 bases between. Per the germline V gene, CDR1 is SEHNR and CDR2 is FQNEAQ (reference sequence). The CDR3 spans 15 residues. The CDR3 DNA reads as TGTGCCAGCAGCTTCAGCCAGGGTTTCAACGAAAAACTGTTTTTT. It is translated as CASSFSQGFNEKLFF.

This clonotype was detected a few times. The rearrangement links TRBV9 to TRBJ2-7; 10 nucleotides agree with TRBD2. The V gene end was trimmed by 2 bases and the J gene end by 6 bases; junction bases not matched to a gene: 5. The germline V gene has CDR1 SGDLS and CDR2 YYNGEE. CDR3 size: 14 residues. The CDR3 is CASSVSGRNSEQYF. DNA for the CDR3: TGTGCCAGCAGCGTTAGCGGGAGGAACAGCGAGCAGTACTTC.

As to this clonotype: A much larger clone is a single base away; this may be a read error. This chain joins TRBV15 and TRBJ1-5, with 7 bases identical to TRBD1. The CDR3 contains 15 residues. V lost 2 bases to trimming and J lost 3 bases; unmatched junction nucleotides: 4. CDR1 is LNHNV and CDR2 is YYDKDF in the germline V gene (reference sequence). The CDR3 here is CATSRHGTDNQPQHF. The CDR3 DNA sequence: TGTGCCACCAGCAGACACGGGACAGACAATCAGCCCCAGCATTTT.

This clonotype was picked up one time. The chain joins TRBV10-3 to TRBJ2-7; D call uncertain. The CDR3 runs 13 residues. V was clipped by 10 bases and J by 3 bases, with 16 bases between them. CDR1 ENHRY and CDR2 SYGVKD come from the germline V gene. The CDR3, as DNA: TGTGCCAGCACTCGGCTACTCTTCTACGAGCAGTACTTC. It encodes CASTRLLFYEQYF.

The chain links TRBV25-1 to TRBJ1-5; D not resolved. The CDR3 is 13 residues long. V lost 7 bases and J lost 1, with 8 bases in between. Germline V gives CDR1 MGHDK, CDR2 SYGVNS. The CDR3 protein is CASTRVSNQPQHF. CDR3 nucleotides: TGTGCCAGCACGAGGGTGAGCAATCAGCCCCAGCATTTT.

The J gene is TRBJ2-7, the V gene TRBV11-3; D is unresolved. This CDR3 is built from 14 residues. V was clipped by 2 bases and J by 3 bases, with 11 bases between them. Germline V gene sequence: CDR1 SGHNT, CDR2 YENEEA. CDR3 sequence (DNA): TGTGCCAGCAGCTTACGTGGCAGTCTCTACGAGCAGTACTTC. It yields the protein CASSLRGSLYEQYF.

The chain employs TRBV7-9 and TRBJ1-4; the D gene is possibly TRBD1 (6 bases). Deletions cut 6 bases from V and 5 bases from J, with 13 bases between. Germline V gives CDR1 SEHNR, CDR2 FQNEAQ (reference sequence). The CDR3 is 14 amino acids. The CDR3 nucleotides are TGTGCCAGCAGGCGGGACACAGGAAATGAAAAACTGTTTTTT. Its protein is CASRRDTGNEKLFF.

The V gene is TRBV10-3, the J gene TRBJ2-7, with TRBD1 as a possible D gene (6 bases). Germline values: CDR1 ENHRY, CDR2 SYGVKD. The CDR3 has 15 amino acids. V lost 10 bases, J lost 3 bases, and 22 bases lay in between. The CDR3 DNA follows: TGTGCCAGTTCGGGTAGATGGGACACCCTCTACGAGCAGTACTTC. This sequence encodes CASSGRWDTLYEQYF.

This chain connects TRBV3-1 to TRBJ2-5; D remains unclear. V lost 6 bases to trimming and J lost 7 bases, with 15 bases between them. In germline, CDR1 is LGHDT, CDR2 YNNKEL (reference sequence). CDR3 length: 13 amino acids. CDR3 DNA: TGTGCCAGCAGTGAAGGACCGTTGGGGACCCAGTACTTC. It translates to CASSEGPLGTQYF.

This clonotype was seen a handful of times. The chain couples TRBV7-9 to TRBJ1-4; a weak D match, TRBD1 (5 bases). V dropped 2 bases and J dropped 8 bases, with 18 bases sitting between them. This CDR3 has 16 residues. Germline V CDR1 and CDR2: SEHNR, FQNEAQ (reference sequence). The CDR3 DNA reads TGTGCCAGCAGCTTACGGGGACCGCGACCAACAGAAAAACTGTTTTTT. Its translation: CASSLRGPRPTEKLFF.